This T cell receptor beta chain originates from a study of shared clonotypes between healthy human individuals. Germline V gene data show CDR1 as LNHDA and CDR2 as SQIVND (reference sequence). V gave up 1 base and J gave up 12 bases; unmatched junction bases: 6. The CDR3 totals 13 residues. Sequencing used immunoSEQ multiplex PCR; TCRdb keeps in-frame clones, though not all of them. The sample has approximately 500,000 clones, 90% to 96% seen once. Study-wide results and caveats: The diversity represented, both genetic and in exposure history, was limited by few donors.

Worth noting for this clone: Its antigen is still unknown.

The chain recombines TRBV19 with TRBJ2-1; 7 bases agree with TRBD1. The source is a woman aged 25 to 39 in good health. Sample: naive CD4+ T cells sorted from blood. The subset was: CD45RA+ positively selected. CDR3 region: CASSIVDRDVQFF. DNA for the CDR3: TGTGCCAGTAGTATAGTCGACAGGGACGTGCAGTTCTTC.